The source of this T cell receptor (beta chain) is a study of cytomegalovirus exposure and HLA in healthy donors. The CDR3 has 13 amino acids. Germline V gene lookup returns CDR1 SNHLY and CDR2 FYNNEI. With 5 bases removed from V and 7 bases from J, the gap between germline ends came to 12 bases. A remark on this clone: Its target is not known.

Use of 60 Vbeta and 13 Jbeta primers characterized the PCR. TCRdb's copy holds only in-frame clones and misses some; the assay was immunoSEQ multiplex PCR. Of some 170,000 clones in the sample, roughly 79% were seen once. Study-level findings and limits: Researchers catalogued some 160 TCR beta chains as cytomegalovirus-associated. Testing in vitro showed a few CMV-associated chains specific for CMV antigens.

This receptor was obtained from a man aged 40-55 years in good health and CMV-seropositive. The sample taken for sequencing was PBMCs. V usage is TRBV2 and J usage is TRBJ1-5, with D possibly being TRBD1 (5 bases). This CDR3 is CASSYRSGQPQHF. CDR3 DNA sequence: TGTGCCAGCAGTTACAGGTCCGGCCAGCCCCAGCATTTT.